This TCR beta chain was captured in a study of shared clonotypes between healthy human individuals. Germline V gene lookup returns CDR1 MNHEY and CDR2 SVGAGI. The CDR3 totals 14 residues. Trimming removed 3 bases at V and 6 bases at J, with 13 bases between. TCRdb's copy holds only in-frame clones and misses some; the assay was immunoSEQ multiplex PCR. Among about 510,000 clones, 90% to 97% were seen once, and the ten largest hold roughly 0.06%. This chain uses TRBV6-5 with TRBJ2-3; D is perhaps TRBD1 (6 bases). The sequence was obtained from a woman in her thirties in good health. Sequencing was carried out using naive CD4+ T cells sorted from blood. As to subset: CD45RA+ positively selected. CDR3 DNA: TGTGCCAGCAGTTATCGAGGGGGATTCGATACGCAGTATTTT. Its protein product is CASSYRGGFDTQYF.